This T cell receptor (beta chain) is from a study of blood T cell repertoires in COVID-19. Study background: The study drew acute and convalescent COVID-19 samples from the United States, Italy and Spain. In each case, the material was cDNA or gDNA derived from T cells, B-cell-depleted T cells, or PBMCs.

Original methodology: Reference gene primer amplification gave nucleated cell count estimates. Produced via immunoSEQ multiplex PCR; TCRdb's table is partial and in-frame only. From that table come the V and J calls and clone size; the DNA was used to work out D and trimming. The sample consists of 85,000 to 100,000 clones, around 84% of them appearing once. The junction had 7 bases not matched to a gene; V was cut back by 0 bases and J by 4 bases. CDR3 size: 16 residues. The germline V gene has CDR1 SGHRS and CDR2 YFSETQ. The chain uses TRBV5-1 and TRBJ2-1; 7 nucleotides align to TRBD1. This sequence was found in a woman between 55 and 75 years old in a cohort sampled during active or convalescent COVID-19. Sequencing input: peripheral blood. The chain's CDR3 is CASSLDDRVGYNEQFF. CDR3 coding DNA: TGCGCCAGCAGCTTGGACGACAGGGTGGGATACAATGAGCAGTTCTTC.